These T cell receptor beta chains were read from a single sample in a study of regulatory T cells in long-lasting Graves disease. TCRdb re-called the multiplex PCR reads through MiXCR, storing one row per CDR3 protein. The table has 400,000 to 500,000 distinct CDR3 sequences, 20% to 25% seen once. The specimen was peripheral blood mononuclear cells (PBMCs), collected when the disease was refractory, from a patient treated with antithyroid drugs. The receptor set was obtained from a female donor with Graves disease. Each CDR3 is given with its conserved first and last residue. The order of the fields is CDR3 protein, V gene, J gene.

CASSSPGQSPLRETQYF,TRBV5-1,TRBJ2-5
CASSGTGRGNTEAFF,TRBV19,TRBJ1-1
CASSEGVAGGPEQYF,TRBV7-2,TRBJ2-7
CATSSLKQGSKNIQYF,TRBV15,TRBJ2-4
CASSLDTRSYEQYF,TRBV7-9,TRBJ2-7
CASSQDLSEATNEKLFF,TRBV3-1,TRBJ1-4
CASSLIGNYGYTF,TRBV7-9,TRBJ1-2
CATEGTSGGFGEQYF,TRBV10-3,TRBJ2-7
CASSISLGAGNTIYF,TRBV19,TRBJ1-3
CASSPHGGNLNTEAFF,TRBV7-8,TRBJ1-1
CASCEGGTEKTQYF,TRBV28,TRBJ2-5
CASSPSASGSTEAFF,TRBV7-6,TRBJ1-1
CASSLYGRRNYGYTF,TRBV5-6,TRBJ1-2
CASSELIGSYEQYF,TRBV2,TRBJ2-7
CASSQVSSGSQTQYF,TRBV4-2,TRBJ2-5
CASSLQGVGEKLFF,TRBV2,TRBJ1-4
CSVSLRQVKTQYF,TRBV29-1,TRBJ2-5
CASSNTGNTEAFF,TRBV2,TRBJ1-1
CASSYSGRTQETQYF,TRBV6-5,TRBJ2-5
CASSTLGSETYQETQYF,TRBV2,TRBJ2-5
CASSPTGGQREQYF,TRBV7-2,TRBJ2-7
CASSLSGPWNTEAFF,TRBV28,TRBJ1-1
CASSRQGLNYGYTF,TRBV7-2,TRBJ1-2
CASSFTGTANYGYTF,TRBV7-9,TRBJ1-2
CASSGGQGLETQYF,TRBV9,TRBJ2-5
CASSTQGLETQYF,TRBV4-1,TRBJ2-5
CASSPPGTVLYGYTF,TRBV28,TRBJ1-2
CASSQDQKYEQYF,TRBV4-2,TRBJ2-7
CASSGLAGVAGELFF,TRBV6-1,TRBJ2-2
CASSQTGANGYTF,TRBV3-1,TRBJ1-2
CAISTGDQPQHF,TRBV10-3,TRBJ1-5
CSAPDRDDTGELFF,TRBV29-1,TRBJ2-2
CASSLFSEAFF,TRBV13,TRBJ1-1
CASSFRAATYEQYF,TRBV5-1,TRBJ2-7
CASSFSAGGPVNTGELFF,TRBV7-3,TRBJ2-2
CASSPGTSGRETQYF,TRBV12-3/TRBV12-4,TRBJ2-5
CAWSARYVTYEQYF,TRBV30,TRBJ2-7
CASRDWLYEQYF,TRBV6-1,TRBJ2-7
CSARTASVYEQYF,TRBV20-1,TRBJ2-7
CASSPIITEAFF,TRBV18,TRBJ1-1
CASTLLAGGPNEQYF,TRBV6-1,TRBJ2-7
CSATPADSYEQYF,TRBV20-1,TRBJ2-7